Presented here are 24 T cell receptor beta chains from one specimen sequenced in a study of blood T cell repertoires in COVID-19. The assay was immunoSEQ multiplex PCR, and TCRdb's table has in-frame clones only and misses some. Here the sample spans a few hundred thousand clones, more than 70% being singletons. Sequenced material: peripheral blood. These receptors came from a woman in her fifties or sixties with acute or convalescent COVID-19.

The chain combines TRBV4-1 with TRBJ1-5; 9 bases are a match to TRBD1. V dropped 2 bases and J dropped 2; count of bases not matched to a gene: 1. The CDR3 runs to 15 residues. CDR1 is MGHRA, CDR2 YSYEKL, per germline. As DNA, the CDR3 is TGCGCCAGCAGCCAACGGACAGGGGGCAATCAGCCCCAGCATTTT. Translating it yields CASSQRTGGNQPQHF.

The V and J genes are TRBV15 and TRBJ2-7; TRBD2 agrees at 9 bases. CDR3 length equals 14 residues. Unmatched junction bases numbered 5, after V lost 5 bases and J lost 3 bases. In germline, CDR1 is LNHNV, CDR2 YYDKDF (reference sequence). For the CDR3, the DNA is TGTGCCACCAGCCAGGGAGCGGGAGGCTACGAGCAGTACTTC. This codes for CATSQGAGGYEQYF.

The chain links TRBV18 to TRBJ2-2; tentative D call: TRBD1 (5 bases). Germline V gene lookup returns CDR1 KGHSH and CDR2 LQKENI. The V end lost 8 bases, the J end lost 5 bases, and 15 bases lay between the germline ends. This CDR3 comprises 14 residues. The CDR3 reads CASKPGQGTGELFF. In DNA, the CDR3 is TGTGCCAGCAAGCCCGGGCAGGGAACCGGGGAGCTGTTTTTT. Together with reference TRBV18 and TRBJ2-2, the CDR3 gives the full variable domain: NAGVMQNPRHLVRRRGQEARLRCSPMKGHSHVYWYRQLPEEGLKFMVYLQKENIIDESGMPKERFSAEFPKEGPSILRIQQVVRGDSAAYFCASKPGQGTGELFFGEGSRLTVL.

This clone was seen once. The gene calls are TRBV7-9 and TRBJ2-1; 7 bases agree with TRBD2. The CDR3 is 16 amino acids. Germline CDR1 reads SEHNR; CDR2 reads FQNEAQ (reference sequence). V lost 5 bases to trimming and J lost 7 bases; unmatched junction nucleotides: 14. CDR3 residues: CASSLPGRASENEQFF. The CDR3 bases are TGTGCCAGCAGCCTACCTGGGAGGGCGTCGGAAAATGAGCAGTTCTTC.

The J gene is TRBJ2-1, the V gene TRBV18; 9 bases match TRBD1. The CDR3 length is 16 residues. After removal of 3 bases from V and 2 bases from J, the junction contained 5 bases not matched to a gene. Germline CDR1 is KGHSH and CDR2 is LQKENI. This chain's CDR3 is CASSPAGTGTYNEQFF. The CDR3 nucleotides read TGTGCCAGCTCACCCGCCGGGACAGGGACCTACAATGAGCAGTTCTTC. Supplemented by reference TRBV18 and TRBJ2-1, the full variable domain reads NAGVMQNPRHLVRRRGQEARLRCSPMKGHSHVYWYRQLPEEGLKFMVYLQKENIIDESGMPKERFSAEFPKEGPSILRIQQVVRGDSAAYFCASSPAGTGTYNEQFFGPGTRLTVL.

This CDR3 reads CASSQRYLSGNTIYF. DNA for the CDR3: TGTGCCAGCAGCCAACGGTATCTCTCTGGAAACACCATATATTTT. The gene calls are TRBV3-1 (or the pseudogene TRBV3-2) and TRBJ1-3; D uncertain. Germline V gene data show CDR1 as LGHDT and CDR2 as YNNKEL (reference sequence). The V and J ends lost 2 bases and 0 bases respectively, with 8 bases between them. This CDR3 region has 15 residues.

The chain uses TRBV19 and TRBJ2-7; TRBD2 matches at 8 bases. Losses at the gene ends were 5 bases for V and 1 base for J; bases not matched to a gene: 16. This CDR3 is built from 18 residues. In germline, CDR1 is LNHDA, CDR2 SQIVND (reference sequence). The CDR3 DNA is TGTGCCAGTAGTGTCCCCCCGGGGGGGGGAAGAACTTCCTACGAGCAGTACTTC. Its translation is CASSVPPGGGRTSYEQYF.

The chain joins TRBV7-6 to TRBJ1-5, with 7 bases matching TRBD1. V shed 2 bases and J 2 bases; nucleotides not matched to a gene: 6. Germline values: CDR1 SGHVS, CDR2 FNYEAQ. CDR3 length: 16 amino acids. The CDR3 DNA is TGTGCCAGCAGCTTAACAGGGGTCCCCGGCAATCAGCCCCAGCATTTT. It specifies CASSLTGVPGNQPQHF.

This clone was counted between two and nine times. This chain joins TRBV7-2 and TRBJ2-7; a weak D match, TRBD2 (5 bases). Germline CDR1 and CDR2: SGHTA and FQGNSA. The V end lost 5 bases, the J end lost 0 bases, and 14 bases lay between the germline ends. There are 15 residues in the CDR3. CDR3 coding DNA: TGTGCCAGCAGCCCCCAGGCGGGTACCTCCTACGAGCAGTACTTC. It codes for CASSPQAGTSYEQYF.

This rearrangement joins TRBV18 to TRBJ2-2; possibly TRBD2 for D (5 bases). Trimming took 3 bases from V and 6 from J, leaving 14 bases between them. CDR3 size: 15 residues. Germline V gives CDR1 KGHSH, CDR2 LQKENI. The CDR3, as DNA: TGTGCCAGCTCACCGGCGGCTAGCAGCGCCGGGGAGCTGTTTTTT. This translates into CASSPAASSAGELFF.

The gene calls are TRBV27 and TRBJ2-2; D perhaps matches TRBD2 (5 bases). Germline V CDR1 and CDR2: MNHEY, SMNVEV (reference sequence). Deletions cut 3 bases from V and 1 base from J, with 6 bases between. This CDR3 is built from 14 residues. CDR3 amino acids: CASSFGLNTGELFF. In DNA form, the CDR3 reads TGTGCCAGCAGTTTCGGACTGAACACCGGGGAGCTGTTTTTT.

This chain connects TRBV11-2 to TRBJ1-5; D remains unclear. Germline assignment: CDR1 SGHAT and CDR2 FQNNGV. V dropped 0 bases and J dropped 5 bases, with 5 bases sitting between them. The CDR3 extends over 13 amino acids. In DNA, the CDR3 is TGTGCCAGCAGCTTAGACATTGATCAGCCCCAGCATTTT. Residues: CASSLDIDQPQHF.

The rearrangement uses TRBV4-3 and TRBJ1-2; weak D call: TRBD1 (6 bases). Germline CDR1 reads LGHNA; CDR2 reads YSLEER. Trimming cost V 3 bases and J 4 bases, with 21 bases left between them. The CDR3 covers 17 residues. CDR3 amino acids: CASSQEGGRRQVYGYTF. The CDR3 bases are TGCGCCAGCAGCCAGGAGGGGGGGCGGAGGCAGGTCTATGGCTACACCTTC.

The chain is built from TRBV7-2 and TRBJ1-4; TRBD1 matches 8 bases. The junction had 9 bases not matched to a gene; V was cut back by 5 bases and J by 7 bases. Germline V gene sequence: CDR1 SGHTA, CDR2 FQGNSA. This CDR3 has 15 residues. Here the CDR3 DNA reads TGTGCCAGCAGCCCCCGGGCAGGGGGCTCTGAAAAACTGTTTTTT. Amino acid sequence: CASSPRAGGSEKLFF.

The chain links TRBV7-6 to TRBJ2-5, with 7 bases matching TRBD1. Germline V lookup: CDR1 SGHVS, CDR2 FNYEAQ. V lost 0 bases and J lost 2; bases outside the gene matches: 0. The CDR3 loop spans 14 amino acids. CDR3 residues: CASSLATGQETQYF. CDR3 DNA: TGTGCCAGCAGCTTAGCGACAGGGCAAGAGACCCAGTACTTC.

This chain links TRBV6-1 with TRBJ2-1; a weak D match, TRBD1 (5 bases). The CDR3 contains 15 residues. V lost 2 bases and J 10 bases, leaving 18 bases between the germline ends. Per the germline V gene, CDR1 is MNHNS and CDR2 is SASEGT. The CDR3 DNA reads TGTGCCAGCAGTGAAAGGGCTGTCCAGGGATCGGAGCAGTTCTTC. Its protein product is CASSERAVQGSEQFF.

The chain is built from TRBV7-6 and TRBJ2-2, with TRBD1 identical over 8 bases. Germline lookup yields CDR1 SGHVS and CDR2 FNYEAQ. This CDR3 has 18 amino acids. Trimming removed 2 bases from V and 4 bases from J; junction bases left unmatched: 12. The DNA of the CDR3 is TGTGCCAGCAGCTTAAACCTGAGCCCGACAGGGGTCACCGGGGAGCTGTTTTTT. It codes for CASSLNLSPTGVTGELFF. Looking up the rest from reference TRBV7-6 and TRBJ2-2 gives the full variable domain: GAGVSQSPRYKVTKRGQDVALRCDPISGHVSLYWYRQALGQGPEFLTYFNYEAQQDKSGLPNDRFSAERPEGSISTLTIQRTEQRDSAMYRCASSLNLSPTGVTGELFFGEGSRLTVL.

V usage is TRBV14 and J usage is TRBJ1-2, with 9 nucleotides matching TRBD1. Germline V gene sequence: CDR1 SGHDN, CDR2 FVKESK. The CDR3 contains 15 residues. V shed 1 base and J 14 bases; nucleotides not matched to a gene: 14. The CDR3 DNA is TGTGCCAGCAGCCAAGGCCCCGGGACAGGGCTCTTCACTACCTTC. Translating gives CASSQGPGTGLFTTF.

The chain joins TRBV27 to TRBJ1-1; 8 bases match TRBD1. The V segment lost 5 bases and the J segment 0 bases; nucleotides outside the gene matches: 8. The CDR3 length is 16 residues. Looked up from germline, CDR1 is MNHEY and CDR2 is SMNVEV (reference sequence). Here the CDR3 DNA reads TGTGCCAGCAGTGAACAGGGGGGGACTATGAACACTGAAGCTTTCTTT. Residues: CASSEQGGTMNTEAFF.

The chain employs TRBV28 and TRBJ1-3; the D gene is possibly TRBD1 (6 bases). V lost 0 bases and J 0 bases, leaving 9 bases between the germline ends. The CDR3 contains 16 residues. Germline V gene data show CDR1 as MDHEN and CDR2 as SYDVKM. Written as DNA, the CDR3 is TGTGCCAGCAGTTTATGGCAGGGGACCTCTGGAAACACCATATATTTT. This encodes CASSLWQGTSGNTIYF.

The gene calls are TRBV11-2 and TRBJ1-5; no definite D call. V gave up 2 bases and J gave up 5 bases, with 19 bases separating them. Looked up from germline, CDR1 is SGHAT and CDR2 is FQNNGV. The CDR3 spans 17 residues. The CDR3 is CASSLTLRAGKDQPQHF. The DNA of the CDR3 is TGTGCCAGCAGCTTAACTCTGAGGGCAGGAAAAGATCAGCCCCAGCATTTT.

This chain joins TRBV19 and TRBJ2-7, with 9 bases that match TRBD2. CDR1 LNHDA and CDR2 SQIVND come from the germline V gene (reference sequence). The CDR3 is 15 residues long. V trimming: 6 bases; J trimming: 3 bases; junction bases outside the gene matches: 9. Written as DNA, the CDR3 is TGTGCCAGTAGACCTGGCGGGACTAGCAGCTACGAGCAGTACTTC. This translates into CASRPGGTSSYEQYF.

The V gene is TRBV7-9, the J gene TRBJ1-2; 12 positions match TRBD1. Germline-derived CDR1 and CDR2 are SEHNR and FQNEAQ (reference sequence). The J segment lost 4 bases and the V segment lost 5 bases, leaving 8 bases of the junction unmatched. CDR3 length: 16 residues. CDR3 nucleotides: TGTGCCAGCAGCGAAGCGGGACAGGGGGCAATCTATGGCTACACCTTC. This translates into CASSEAGQGAIYGYTF.

The gene calls are TRBV9 and TRBJ2-5; TRBD2 aligns across 10 bases. The CDR3 loop spans 16 amino acids. Trimming took 3 bases from V and 2 from J; bases not matched to a gene: 7. Germline V gene sequence: CDR1 SGDLS, CDR2 YYNGEE. The DNA of the CDR3 is TGTGCCAGCAGCGCCCGGACTAGCGGAGTTCAAGAGACCCAGTACTTC. It specifies CASSARTSGVQETQYF.